This record concerns one T cell receptor (beta chain) sequence. This record comes from a study of blood T cell repertoires in COVID-19. In the original analysis: Researchers report that nucleated cell counts were estimated from reference gene primer amplification. The repertoire was sequenced with immunoSEQ multiplex PCR; TCRdb's copy has only in-frame clones and lacks some. D and trimming were read from the DNA, whereas the V and J calls and clone size are those reported in that table. The data show 200,000 to 300,000 clones, approximately 84% seen once. Germline assignment: CDR1 MNHNS and CDR2 SASEGT. The V end was cut by 0 bases, the J end by 3 bases, with 9 bases between. The CDR3 has 15 residues.

The source is a woman of 80 years or more with acute or convalescent COVID-19. The J gene is TRBJ2-4, the V gene TRBV6-1; D ambiguous. Sequencing input: peripheral blood. The CDR3 loop reads CASSEARLGKNIQYF. The CDR3 coding sequence is TGTGCCAGCAGTGAAGCACGGCTAGGCAAAAACATTCAGTACTTC.